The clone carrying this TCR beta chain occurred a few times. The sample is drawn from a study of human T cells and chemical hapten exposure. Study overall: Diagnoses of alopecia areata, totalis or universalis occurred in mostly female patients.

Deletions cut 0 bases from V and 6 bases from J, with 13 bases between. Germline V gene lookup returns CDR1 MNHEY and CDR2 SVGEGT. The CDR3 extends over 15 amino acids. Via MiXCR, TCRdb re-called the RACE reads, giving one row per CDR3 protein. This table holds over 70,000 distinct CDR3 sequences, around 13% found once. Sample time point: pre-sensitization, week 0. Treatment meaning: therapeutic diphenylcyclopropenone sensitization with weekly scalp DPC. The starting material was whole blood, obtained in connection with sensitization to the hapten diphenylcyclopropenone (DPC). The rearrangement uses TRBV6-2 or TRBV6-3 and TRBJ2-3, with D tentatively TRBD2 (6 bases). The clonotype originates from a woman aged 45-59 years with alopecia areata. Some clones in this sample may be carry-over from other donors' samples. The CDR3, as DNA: TGTGCCAGCAGTTACTCGAGACTAGTGGTGGATACGCAGTATTTT. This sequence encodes CASSYSRLVVDTQYF.